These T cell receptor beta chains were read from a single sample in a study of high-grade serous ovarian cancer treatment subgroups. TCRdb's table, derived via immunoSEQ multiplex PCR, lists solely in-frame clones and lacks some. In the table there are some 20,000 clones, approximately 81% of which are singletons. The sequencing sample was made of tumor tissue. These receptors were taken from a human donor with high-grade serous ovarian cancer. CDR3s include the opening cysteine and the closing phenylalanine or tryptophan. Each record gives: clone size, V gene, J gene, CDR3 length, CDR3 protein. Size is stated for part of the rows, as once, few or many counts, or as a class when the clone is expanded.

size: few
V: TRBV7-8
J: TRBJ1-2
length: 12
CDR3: CASSPLDTGPTF

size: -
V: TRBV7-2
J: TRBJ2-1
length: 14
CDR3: CASSQLAAPSEQFF

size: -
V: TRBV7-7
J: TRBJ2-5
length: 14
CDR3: CASSSGNVKETQYF

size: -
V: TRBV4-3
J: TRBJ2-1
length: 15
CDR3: CASSKRELDYNEQFF

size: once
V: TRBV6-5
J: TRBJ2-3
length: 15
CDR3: CASSQSGTSGDTQYF

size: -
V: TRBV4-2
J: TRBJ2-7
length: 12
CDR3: CASTSGVGEQYF

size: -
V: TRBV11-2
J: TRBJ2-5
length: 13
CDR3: CASSLIPLETQYF

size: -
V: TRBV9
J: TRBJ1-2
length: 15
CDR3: CASSASGGAVYGYTF

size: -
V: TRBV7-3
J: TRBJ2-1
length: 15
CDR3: CASSLSRDTYNEQFF

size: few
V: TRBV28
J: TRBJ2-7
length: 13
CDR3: CASTSLWKYEQYF

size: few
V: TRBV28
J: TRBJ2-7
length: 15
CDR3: CATKLAGGVTYEQYF

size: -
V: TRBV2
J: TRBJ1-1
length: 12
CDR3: CASSTRQGEAFF

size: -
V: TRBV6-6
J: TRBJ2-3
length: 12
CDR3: CASTREGDTQYF

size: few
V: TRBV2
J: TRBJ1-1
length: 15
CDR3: CASSSGREENTEAFF

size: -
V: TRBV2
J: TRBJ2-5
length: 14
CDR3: CASSDARAKGTQYF

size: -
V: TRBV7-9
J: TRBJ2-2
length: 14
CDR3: CASARDSNTGELFF

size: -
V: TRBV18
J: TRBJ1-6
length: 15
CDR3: CASSPGDSKISPLHF

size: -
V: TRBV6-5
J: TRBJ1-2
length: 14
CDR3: CASSPGTGNYGYTF

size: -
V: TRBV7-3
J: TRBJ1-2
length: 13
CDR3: CASSLTEGSGYTF

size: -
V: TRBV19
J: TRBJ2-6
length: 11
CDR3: CATSWANVLTF

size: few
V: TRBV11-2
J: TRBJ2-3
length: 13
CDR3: CASSLGDYDTQYF

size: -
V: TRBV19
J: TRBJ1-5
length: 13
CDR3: CASSIKQGRPQHF

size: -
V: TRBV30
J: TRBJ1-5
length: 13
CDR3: CAWNPGQNQPQHF

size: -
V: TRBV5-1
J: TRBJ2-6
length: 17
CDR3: CASSPRAASSGANVLTF

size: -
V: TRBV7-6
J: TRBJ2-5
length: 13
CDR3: CASSLGQIETQYF

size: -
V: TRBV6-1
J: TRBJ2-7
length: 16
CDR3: CASSGTTQGAGYEQYF

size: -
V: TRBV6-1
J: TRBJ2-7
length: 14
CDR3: CASSTGTALYEQYF

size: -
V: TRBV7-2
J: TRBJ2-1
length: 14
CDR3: CASSLVAGIFGQFF

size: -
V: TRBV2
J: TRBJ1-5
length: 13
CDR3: CASTGNSNQPQHF

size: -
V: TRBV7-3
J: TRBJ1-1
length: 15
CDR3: CASSLFGGMNTEAFF

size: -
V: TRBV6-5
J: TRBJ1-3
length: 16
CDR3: CASSYLRGTSGNTIYF

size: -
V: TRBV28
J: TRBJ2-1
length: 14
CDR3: CASSPGGVFNEQFF